The 30 T cell receptor beta chains below all came from one sample that was sequenced in a study of T cells in pancreatic ductal adenocarcinoma. Method: immunoSEQ multiplex PCR; TCRdb's copy keeps in-frame clones and lacks some. Among 100,000 or so clones, roughly 95% were seen once, and the ten largest hold 3.1%. The selected patients with pancreatic ductal adenocarcinoma had surgery but no neoadjuvant therapy. The sample was PBMCs. The receptors stem from a human donor with pancreatic ductal adenocarcinoma.

The V gene is TRBV19, the J gene TRBJ2-3; 8 bases line up with TRBD2. Germline V gives CDR1 LNHDA, CDR2 SQIVND (reference sequence). V trimming: 5 bases; J trimming: 10 bases; junction bases outside the gene matches: 14. The length of the CDR3 is 15 residues. CDR3 bases: TGTGCCAGTAGTCCCCGGCGGGAGGCACGAACACCGCAGTATTTT. Amino acids: CASSPRREARTPQYF.

This chain uses TRBV15 with TRBJ1-5; tentative D call: TRBD1 (5 bases). The CDR3 extends over 15 amino acids. Trimming stripped 0 bases from V and 7 bases from J, with 13 bases between. Germline V lookup: CDR1 LNHNV, CDR2 YYDKDF (reference sequence). This chain's CDR3 is CATSRDKGLGQPQHF. The CDR3 DNA follows: TGTGCCACCAGCAGAGATAAGGGGTTGGGGCAGCCCCAGCATTTT. Full variable domain (remainder filled in from reference TRBV15 and TRBJ1-5): DAMVIQNPRYQVTQFGKPVTLSCSQTLNHNVMYWYQQKSSQAPKLLFHYYDKDFNNEADTPDNFQSRRPNTSFCFLDIRSPGLGDTAMYLCATSRDKGLGQPQHFGDGTRLSIL.

The rearrangement links TRBV7-2 to TRBJ2-7; 7 bases map to TRBD2. V was clipped by 1 base and J by 6 bases; unmatched bases: 6. The CDR3 covers 14 residues. Germline assignment: CDR1 SGHTA and CDR2 FQGNSA. This CDR3 is CASSLDGGSSEQYF. CDR3 in DNA: TGTGCCAGCAGCTTAGACGGCGGGAGCTCCGAGCAGTACTTC.

CDR3 coding DNA: TGTGCCAGCACCATCGGGGAGGGTACCTACGAGCAGTACTTC. It is translated as CASTIGEGTYEQYF. V usage is TRBV7-2 and J usage is TRBJ2-7; TRBD2 aligns across 7 bases. Trimming cost V 7 bases and J 2 bases; bases outside gene matches: 8. This CDR3 contains 14 residues. Germline-derived CDR1 and CDR2 are SGHTA and FQGNSA.

J is TRBJ1-2 and V is TRBV28, with 7 bases aligning to TRBD1. Trimming removed 6 bases from V and 4 bases from J; junction bases left unmatched: 8. This CDR3 region has 14 residues. Germline CDR1 reads MDHEN; CDR2 reads SYDVKM. CDR3 nucleotides: TGTGCCAGCAGGCGGACAGGAATAGTCTATGGCTACACCTTC. As protein: CASRRTGIVYGYTF.

This chain connects TRBV7-2 to TRBJ1-2, with D uncertain. V was cut by 5 bases and J by 4 bases, with 8 bases left in between. Germline assignment: CDR1 SGHTA and CDR2 FQGNSA. This CDR3 contains 12 residues. DNA for the CDR3: TGTGCCAGCAGCGGGCGAACCTATGGCTACACCTTC. Encoded protein: CASSGRTYGYTF.

V and J are TRBV5-1 and TRBJ2-2; the match to TRBD2 covers 9 bases. CDR1 SGHRS and CDR2 YFSETQ come from the germline V gene. The CDR3 is 18 residues long. With 2 bases clipped from V and 2 bases from J, the junction kept 10 bases outside the gene matches. CDR3 region: CASSLGPATSGNTGELFF. As DNA, the CDR3 is TGCGCCAGCAGCTTAGGCCCCGCGACTAGCGGCAACACCGGGGAGCTGTTTTTT.

V gene TRBV2 combines with J gene TRBJ1-4, with D uncertain. The CDR3 contains 12 residues. The germline V gene encodes CDR1 SNHLY and CDR2 FYNNEI. The V gene lost 6 bases and the J gene lost 5 bases, with 7 bases spanning the gap. The CDR3 bases are TGTGCCAGCAGCCTAATGAATGAAAAACTGTTTTTT. Translated: CASSLMNEKLFF.

The V gene is TRBV4-1, the J gene TRBJ1-2, with D perhaps TRBD1 (6 bases). The length of the CDR3 is 15 residues. Germline values: CDR1 MGHRA, CDR2 YSYEKL. The V and J ends lost 4 bases and 8 bases respectively, with 20 bases between them. CDR3 bases: TGCGCCAGCAGCCGGGAGGGCCAGGGGTCCTACGGCTACACCTTC. Its translation is CASSREGQGSYGYTF.

The chain recombines TRBV29-1 with TRBJ2-6; 7 nucleotides match TRBD1. CDR1 SQVTM and CDR2 ANQGSEA come from the germline V gene. The CDR3 spans 14 residues. Losses at the gene ends were 7 bases for V and 2 bases for J; bases not matched to a gene: 5. The CDR3 DNA is TGCAGCGCCAGAACAGGGGCTGGGGCCAACGTCCTGACTTTC. Encoded protein: CSARTGAGANVLTF.

The count of this clone is one. Written as DNA, the CDR3 is TGTGCCTGGGTCTTAGATTCCTTTAGAGTTAATGAGCAGTTCTTC. Encoded protein: CAWVLDSFRVNEQFF. J is TRBJ2-1 and V is TRBV30; no definite D call. Germline CDR1 reads GTSNPN; CDR2 reads SVGIG (reference sequence). Between the trimmed V and J ends, which lost 5 bases and 7 bases, there was a span of 21 bases. The CDR3 consists of 15 residues. The full variable domain, with the rest looked up from reference TRBV30 and TRBJ2-1, is SQTIHQWPATLVQPVGSPLSLECTVEGTSNPNLYWYRQAAGRGLQLLFYSVGIGQISSEVPQNLSASRPQDRQFILSSKKLLLSDSGFYLCAWVLDSFRVNEQFFGPGTRLTVL.

The chain has TRBV29-1 and TRBJ2-4; D is perhaps TRBD2 (6 bases). CDR3 length equals 15 residues. Germline CDR1 SQVTM, CDR2 ANQGSEA. The CDR3 DNA reads as TGCACCCTAGCGTTTGGAGGGCATCTCCAAAACATTCAGTACTTC. Its protein is CTLAFGGHLQNIQYF.

The V and J genes are TRBV7-9 and TRBJ2-7; D is perhaps TRBD1 (6 bases). CDR3 length: 17 residues. Germline-derived CDR1 and CDR2 are SEHNR and FQNEAQ (reference sequence). V was cut by 4 bases and J by 4 bases, with 23 bases left in between. The CDR3 DNA reads as TGTGCCAGCAGCTCTACCATCACAGGGCAGACGATGTACGAGCAGTACTTC. It is translated as CASSSTITGQTMYEQYF.

The V gene is TRBV6-5, the J gene TRBJ2-7; D unresolved. The CDR3 is 11 amino acids. V lost 6 bases to trimming and J lost 6 bases, with 9 bases between them. Germline CDR1 and CDR2: MNHEY and SVGAGI. The CDR3, as DNA: TGTGCCAGCAGGAGCATCGGCGAGCAGTACTTC. Amino acids: CASRSIGEQYF.

V is TRBV7-2 and J is TRBJ2-1, with TRBD2 matching over 11 bases. The CDR3 runs to 15 residues. Germline lookup yields CDR1 SGHTA and CDR2 FQGNSA. Unmatched junction bases numbered 7, after V lost 2 bases and J lost 10 bases. The CDR3 nucleotides are TGTGCCAGCAGCTTAACACTAGCGGGAGTTCAGGAGCAGTTCTTC. Its translation is CASSLTLAGVQEQFF.

The J gene is TRBJ2-3, the V gene TRBV7-3, with 9 bases matching TRBD2. V trimming: 5 bases; J trimming: 0 bases; junction bases outside the gene matches: 3. CDR1 and CDR2 from the germline V gene are SGHTA and FQGTGA. The CDR3 contains 15 residues. CDR3 protein: CASSRTSVSTDTQYF. Written as DNA, the CDR3 is TGTGCCAGCAGCCGGACTAGCGTAAGCACAGATACGCAGTATTTT.

V gene TRBV30 combines with J gene TRBJ2-3; the D gene is possibly TRBD1 (6 bases). V lost 4 bases and J 13 bases, leaving 21 bases between the germline ends. The CDR3 spans 13 residues. Germline V gene data show CDR1 as GTSNPN and CDR2 as SVGIG (reference sequence). CDR3 sequence reads: CAWTQLQGNYEYF. The CDR3 DNA sequence: TGTGCCTGGACCCAACTACAGGGTAATTACGAGTATTTT.

V gene TRBV2 combines with J gene TRBJ1-3; D is perhaps TRBD1 (5 bases). The germline CDR1 and CDR2 sequences are SNHLY and FYNNEI. The CDR3 length is 15 residues. Trimming cost V 0 bases and J 3 bases, with 9 bases left between them. The CDR3 here is CASSEARTIGNTIYF. DNA for the CDR3: TGTGCCAGCAGTGAAGCCCGGACAATTGGAAACACCATATATTTT.

The V and J genes are TRBV10-3 and TRBJ2-7; D might be TRBD2 (5 bases). Germline loops: CDR1 ENHRY, CDR2 SYGVKD. V was cut by 10 bases and J by 0 bases, with 16 bases left in between. The CDR3 is made up of 14 amino acids. This chain's CDR3 is CATRAGRASYEQYF. As DNA, the CDR3 is TGTGCCACTAGAGCTGGGCGGGCCTCCTACGAGCAGTACTTC.

The V gene is TRBV11-2, the J gene TRBJ2-5, with D perhaps TRBD1 (6 bases). Deletions cut 3 bases from V and 9 bases from J, with 14 bases between. The CDR3 totals 13 residues. Germline CDR1 SGHAT, CDR2 FQNNGV. CDR3 protein: CASSFTGSAAQYF. As DNA, the CDR3 is TGTGCCAGCAGCTTCACAGGGTCAGCGGCCCAGTACTTC.

The rearrangement links TRBV7-9 to TRBJ1-1; D unclear. Germline V gene lookup returns CDR1 SEHNR and CDR2 FQNEAQ (reference sequence). V was pared by 5 bases and J by 7 bases, with 8 bases between. The CDR3 spans 11 residues. CDR3 sequence (DNA): TGTGCCAGCAGCCCGGGGAGTGAAGCTTTCTTT. Amino acid sequence: CASSPGSEAFF.

The chain links TRBV5-6 to TRBJ1-2, with D hard to call. Germline CDR1 and CDR2: SGHDT and YYEEEE. Between the trimmed V and J ends, which lost 2 bases and 2 bases, there was a span of 7 bases. The CDR3 sequence is 13 residues long. Written as DNA, the CDR3 is TGTGCCAGCAGCTTAGAGGGAAACTATGGCTACACCTTC. It is translated as CASSLEGNYGYTF.

The chain carries TRBV4-1 and TRBJ2-1, with 9 bases matching TRBD2. The CDR3 has 17 amino acids. Germline CDR1 reads MGHRA; CDR2 reads YSYEKL. With V trimmed by 0 bases and J by 4 bases, 7 bases remained unmatched. CDR3 protein: CASSQDPPSGTYNEQFF. The CDR3 DNA is TGCGCCAGCAGCCAAGATCCCCCTAGCGGGACTTACAATGAGCAGTTCTTC.

The CDR3 sequence: CATSRDRGSDTQYF. The CDR3 coding sequence is TGTGCCACCAGCAGGGACAGGGGCTCAGATACGCAGTATTTT. The chain joins TRBV15 to TRBJ2-3; 9 nucleotides line up with TRBD1. CDR3 size: 14 residues. The J segment lost 4 bases and the V segment lost 3 bases, leaving 2 bases of the junction unmatched. Germline lookup yields CDR1 LNHNV and CDR2 YYDKDF (reference sequence).

The chain carries TRBV27 and TRBJ2-3; 7 nucleotides match TRBD1. Germline V gives CDR1 MNHEY, CDR2 SMNVEV (reference sequence). The CDR3 loop spans 16 amino acids. The junction had 11 bases not matched to a gene; V was cut back by 4 bases and J by 4 bases. In nucleotides, the CDR3 is TGTGCCAGCAGTTCTCCCATCCGGACAGGCCCAGATACGCAGTATTTT. Encoded protein: CASSSPIRTGPDTQYF.

The chain has TRBV7-3 and TRBJ2-3; TRBD2 agrees at 7 bases. Trimming took 4 bases from V and 11 from J; bases not matched to a gene: 12. CDR3 length: 14 residues. The V gene's germline CDR1 is SGHTA and CDR2 FQGTGA. The CDR3 DNA is TGTGCCAGCAGCTCCCCCCCTCTGACTAGCCTGCAGTATTTT. Translation: CASSSPPLTSLQYF.

The genes are TRBV10-3 and TRBJ2-2; TRBD2 matches 7 bases. Germline V gene data show CDR1 as ENHRY and CDR2 as SYGVKD. Losses at the gene ends were 0 bases for V and 4 bases for J; bases not matched to a gene: 8. The CDR3 is 17 residues long. The CDR3 DNA follows: TGTGCCATCAGTGAGTCAGTGGCTAGCGGAACCACCGGGGAGCTGTTTTTT. Translated: CAISESVASGTTGELFF.

This chain connects TRBV30 to TRBJ1-3; the D is unclear. CDR1 is GTSNPN, CDR2 SVGIG, per germline (reference sequence). The CDR3 runs to 14 residues. Trimming shortened V by 4 bases and J by 0 bases, and 10 bases separated the two germline ends. The chain's CDR3 is CAWTEGISGNTIYF. The CDR3 DNA sequence: TGTGCCTGGACCGAGGGTATCTCTGGAAACACCATATATTTT.

The CDR3 loop is CASSSQGIDTDTQYF. In DNA, the CDR3 is TGTGCCAGCAGCTCCCAGGGAATTGACACAGATACGCAGTATTTT. V usage is TRBV5-4 and J usage is TRBJ2-3; a weak D match, TRBD1 (5 bases). This CDR3 comprises 15 residues. In germline, CDR1 is SGHNT, CDR2 YYREEE (reference sequence). Trimming took off 3 bases at V and 2 bases at J, with 13 bases between the two ends.

The V call is TRBV7-3, the J call TRBJ1-1, with D tentatively TRBD1 (5 bases). The CDR3 contains 15 residues. V lost 0 bases to trimming and J lost 4 bases, with 12 bases between them. In germline, CDR1 is SGHTA, CDR2 FQGTGA. CDR3 DNA: TGTGCCAGCAGCTTAACGTCGGGGGAGGGCACTGAAGCTTTCTTT. It specifies CASSLTSGEGTEAFF.